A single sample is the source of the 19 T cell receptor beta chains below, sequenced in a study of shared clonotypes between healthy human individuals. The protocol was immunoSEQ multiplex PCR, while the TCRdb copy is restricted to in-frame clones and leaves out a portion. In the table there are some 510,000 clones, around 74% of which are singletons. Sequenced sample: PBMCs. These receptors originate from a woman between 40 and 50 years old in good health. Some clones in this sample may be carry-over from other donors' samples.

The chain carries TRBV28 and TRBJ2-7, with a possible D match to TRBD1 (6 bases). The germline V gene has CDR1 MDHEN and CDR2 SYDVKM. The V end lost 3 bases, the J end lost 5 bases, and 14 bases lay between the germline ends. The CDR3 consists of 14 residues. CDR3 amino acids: CASSLVGHPHEQYF. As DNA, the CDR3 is TGTGCCAGCAGTTTGGTGGGACATCCCCACGAGCAGTACTTC.

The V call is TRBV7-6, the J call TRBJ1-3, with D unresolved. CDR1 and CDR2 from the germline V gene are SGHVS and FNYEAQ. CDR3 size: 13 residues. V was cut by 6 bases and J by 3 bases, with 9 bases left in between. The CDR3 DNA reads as TGTGCCAGCAGTCGCCGAATTGGAAACACCATATATTTT. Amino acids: CASSRRIGNTIYF.

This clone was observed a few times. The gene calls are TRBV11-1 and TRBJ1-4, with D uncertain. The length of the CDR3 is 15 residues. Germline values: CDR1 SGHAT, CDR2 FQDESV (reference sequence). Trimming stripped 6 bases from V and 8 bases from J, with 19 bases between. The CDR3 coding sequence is TGTGCCAGCAGGCCTACCGGGCAAGCGATGGAAAAACTGTTTTTT. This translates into CASRPTGQAMEKLFF.

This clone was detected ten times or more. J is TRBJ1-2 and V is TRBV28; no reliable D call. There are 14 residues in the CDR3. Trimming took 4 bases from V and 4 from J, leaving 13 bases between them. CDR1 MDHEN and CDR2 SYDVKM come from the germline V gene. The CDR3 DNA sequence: TGTGCCAGCAGTTCGCCCGGGAGATCCTATGGCTACACCTTC. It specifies CASSSPGRSYGYTF.

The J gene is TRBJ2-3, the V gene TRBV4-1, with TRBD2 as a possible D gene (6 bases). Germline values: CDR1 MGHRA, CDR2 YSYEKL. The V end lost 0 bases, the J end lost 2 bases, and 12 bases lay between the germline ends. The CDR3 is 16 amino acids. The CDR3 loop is CASSQEPAGYTDTQYF. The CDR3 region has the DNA TGCGCCAGCAGCCAAGAGCCTGCGGGATACACAGATACGCAGTATTTT.

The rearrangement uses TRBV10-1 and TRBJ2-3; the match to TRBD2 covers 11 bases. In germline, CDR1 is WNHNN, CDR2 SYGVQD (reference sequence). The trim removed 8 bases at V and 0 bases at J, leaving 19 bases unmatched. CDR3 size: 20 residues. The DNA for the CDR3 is TGCGCCAGCGTACCCCCGAGGACTAGCGGGCCCCCCGAAAGCACAGATACGCAGTATTTT. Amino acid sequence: CASVPPRTSGPPESTDTQYF.

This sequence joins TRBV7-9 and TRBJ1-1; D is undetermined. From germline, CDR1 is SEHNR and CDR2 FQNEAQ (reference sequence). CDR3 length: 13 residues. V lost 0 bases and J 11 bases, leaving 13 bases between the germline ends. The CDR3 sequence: CASSLASWAGAFF. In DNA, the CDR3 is TGTGCCAGCAGCTTAGCGTCCTGGGCTGGGGCTTTCTTT.

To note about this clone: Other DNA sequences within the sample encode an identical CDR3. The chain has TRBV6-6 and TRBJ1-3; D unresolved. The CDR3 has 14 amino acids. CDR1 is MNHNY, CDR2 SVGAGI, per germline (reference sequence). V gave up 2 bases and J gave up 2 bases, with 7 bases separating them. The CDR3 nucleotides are TGTGCCAGCAGTTACGGTGGGGCTGGAAACACCATATATTTT. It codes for CASSYGGAGNTIYF.

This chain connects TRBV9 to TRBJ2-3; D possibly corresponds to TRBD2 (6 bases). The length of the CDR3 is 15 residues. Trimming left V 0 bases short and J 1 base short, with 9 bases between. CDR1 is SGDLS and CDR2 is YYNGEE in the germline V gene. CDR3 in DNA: TGTGCCAGCAGCGTAGGGAGGGTGGGCACAGATACGCAGTATTTT. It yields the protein CASSVGRVGTDTQYF.

The DNA of the CDR3 is TGTGCCACCAGCAGAGTCGGGGCGGTTACCTACAATGAGCAGTTCTTC. It encodes CATSRVGAVTYNEQFF. The genes are TRBV15 and TRBJ2-1; possibly TRBD1 or TRBD2 for D (5 bases each). CDR1 and CDR2 from the germline V gene are LNHNV and YYDKDF (reference sequence). The CDR3 is 16 residues long. Between the trimmed V and J ends, which lost 1 base and 2 bases, there was a span of 12 bases. Complete variable domain (other parts from reference TRBV15 and TRBJ2-1): DAMVIQNPRYQVTQFGKPVTLSCSQTLNHNVMYWYQQKSSQAPKLLFHYYDKDFNNEADTPDNFQSRRPNTSFCFLDIRSPGLGDTAMYLCATSRVGAVTYNEQFFGPGTRLTVL.

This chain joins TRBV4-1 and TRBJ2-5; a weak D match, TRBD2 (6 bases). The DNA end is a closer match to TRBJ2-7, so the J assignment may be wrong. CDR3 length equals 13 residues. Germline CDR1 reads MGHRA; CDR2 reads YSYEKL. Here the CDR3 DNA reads TGCGCCAGCAGCGGAGGGAACTCCTACGAGCAGTACTTC. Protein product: CASSGGNSYEQYF.

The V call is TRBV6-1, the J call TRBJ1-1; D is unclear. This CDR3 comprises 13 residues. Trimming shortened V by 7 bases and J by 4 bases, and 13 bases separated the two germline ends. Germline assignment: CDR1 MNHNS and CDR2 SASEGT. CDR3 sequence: CASTEGSSTEAFF. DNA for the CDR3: TGTGCCAGCACCGAAGGGTCTTCCACTGAAGCTTTCTTT.

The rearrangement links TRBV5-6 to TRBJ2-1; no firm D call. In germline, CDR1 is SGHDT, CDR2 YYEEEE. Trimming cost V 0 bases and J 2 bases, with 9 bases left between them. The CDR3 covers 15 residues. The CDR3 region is CASSLGLLTYNEQFF. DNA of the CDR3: TGTGCCAGCAGCTTGGGGCTCCTAACCTACAATGAGCAGTTCTTC. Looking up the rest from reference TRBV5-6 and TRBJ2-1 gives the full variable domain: DAGVTQSPTHLIKTRGQQVTLRCSPKSGHDTVSWYQQALGQGPQFIFQYYEEEERQRGNFPDRFSGHQFPNYSSELNVNALLLGDSALYLCASSLGLLTYNEQFFGPGTRLTVL.

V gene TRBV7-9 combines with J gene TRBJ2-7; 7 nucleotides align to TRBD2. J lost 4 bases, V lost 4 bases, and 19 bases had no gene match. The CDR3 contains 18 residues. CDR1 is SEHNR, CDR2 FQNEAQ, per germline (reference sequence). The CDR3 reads CASSSAPAGRGSPYEQYF. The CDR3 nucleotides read TGTGCCAGCAGCTCAGCTCCTGCCGGGCGGGGGTCTCCTTACGAGCAGTACTTC. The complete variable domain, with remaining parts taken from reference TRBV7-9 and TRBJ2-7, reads DTGVSQNPRHKITKRGQNVTFRCDPISEHNRLYWYRQTLGQGPEFLTYFQNEAQLEKSRLLSDRFSAERPKGSFSTLEIQRTEQGDSAMYLCASSSAPAGRGSPYEQYFGPGTRLTVT.

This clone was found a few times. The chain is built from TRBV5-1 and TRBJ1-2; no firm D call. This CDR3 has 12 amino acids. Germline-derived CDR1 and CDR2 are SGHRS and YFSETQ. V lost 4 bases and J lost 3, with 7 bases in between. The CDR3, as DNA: TGCGCCAGCAGCACCACGGACTATGGCTACACCTTC. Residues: CASSTTDYGYTF.

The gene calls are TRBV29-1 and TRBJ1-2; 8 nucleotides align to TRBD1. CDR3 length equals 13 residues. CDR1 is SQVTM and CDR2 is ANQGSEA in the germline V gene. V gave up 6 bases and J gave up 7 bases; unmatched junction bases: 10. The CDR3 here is CSVATGGRSGYTF. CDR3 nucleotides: TGCAGCGTGGCAACAGGGGGAAGGTCTGGCTACACCTTC.

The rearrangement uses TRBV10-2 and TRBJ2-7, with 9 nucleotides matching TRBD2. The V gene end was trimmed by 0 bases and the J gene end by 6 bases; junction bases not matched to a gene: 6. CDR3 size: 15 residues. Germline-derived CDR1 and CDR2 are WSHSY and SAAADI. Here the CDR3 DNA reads TGCGCCAGCAGTGAGTCGGGCGGGAGGGGAGGCGAGCAGTACTTC. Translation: CASSESGGRGGEQYF.

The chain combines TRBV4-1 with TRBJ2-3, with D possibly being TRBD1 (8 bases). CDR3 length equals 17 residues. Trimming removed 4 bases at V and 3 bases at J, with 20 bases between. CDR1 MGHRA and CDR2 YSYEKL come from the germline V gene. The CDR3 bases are TGCGCCAGCAGCCTAGGACAGGGAGGGGGGGATACAGATACGCAGTATTTT. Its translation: CASSLGQGGGDTDTQYF.

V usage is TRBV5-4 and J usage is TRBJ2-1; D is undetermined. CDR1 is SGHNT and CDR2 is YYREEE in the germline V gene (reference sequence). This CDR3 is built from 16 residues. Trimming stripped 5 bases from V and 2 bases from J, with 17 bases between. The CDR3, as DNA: TGTGCCAGCAGTCCCCCGACTTCTAGGGCCTACAATGAGCAGTTCTTC. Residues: CASSPPTSRAYNEQFF.